This TCR beta chain was found in a study of T cells after yellow fever vaccination. Study-level results: The booster saw the reappearance of most primary-vaccination clones (approximately 96% CD4, 88% CD8).

Each CDR3 protein gets one entry after TCRdb re-called the 5' RACE reads with MiXCR. The table has some 100,000 distinct CDR3 sequences, about 8.2% seen once. V was pared by 4 bases and J by 0 bases, with 3 bases of the junction left unmatched. Germline V CDR1 and CDR2: MNHEY, SVGAGI. CDR3 length: 17 amino acids. This TCR derives from a man between 18 and 29 years old who received the YFV17D yellow fever vaccine. This chain uses TRBV6-5 with TRBJ2-1, with 13 nucleotides matching TRBD2. This material consisted of CD8+ T cells not binding an NS4B(214-222) dextramer, sorted from PBMCs, taken roughly 14 days after the first yellow fever vaccination. CDR3 nucleotides: TGTGCCAGCAGTTTTACTAGCGGGGGGGACTCCTACAATGAGCAGTTCTTC. This translates into CASSFTSGGDSYNEQFF.